Each of the 21 T cell receptor beta chains below was sequenced from the same sample in a study of Tregs in tolerant kidney transplant recipients. The protocol was immunoSEQ multiplex PCR, while the TCRdb copy is restricted to in-frame clones and leaves out a portion. Of around 52,000 clones in the sample, 65% to 85% were seen once. The sequenced material came from CD4+ T cells from blood. Receptors were obtained from a human donor in good health.

The chain joins TRBV7-9 to TRBJ1-5; a possible D gene is TRBD1 (6 bases). Germline V gene data show CDR1 as SEHNR and CDR2 as FQNEAQ (reference sequence). Trimming cost V 5 bases and J 6 bases, with 14 bases left between them. The CDR3 loop spans 14 amino acids. Here the CDR3 reads CASSAQGFGQPQHF. Here the CDR3 DNA reads TGTGCCAGCAGCGCACAGGGTTTCGGTCAGCCCCAGCATTTT.

The chain employs TRBV5-1 and TRBJ1-2, with TRBD1 as a possible D gene (6 bases). From germline, CDR1 is SGHRS and CDR2 YFSETQ. The CDR3 spans 16 residues. Trimming cost V 1 base and J 2 bases, with 15 bases left between them. The CDR3 protein is CASSLHPGDGNYGYTF. The DNA of the CDR3 is TGCGCCAGCAGCTTGCACCCAGGGGACGGAAACTATGGCTACACCTTC.

The CDR3 DNA reads as TGTGCCATCAGAAGACAGGGGGCGGGCAACACAGATACGCAGTATTTT. It encodes CAIRRQGAGNTDTQYF. The rearrangement uses TRBV10-3 and TRBJ2-3, with 10 bases lining up with TRBD1. CDR3 size: 16 residues. Germline trimming cut 6 bases from V and 2 bases from J; bases unmatched to any gene: 8. Per the germline V gene, CDR1 is ENHRY and CDR2 is SYGVKD.

V is TRBV21-1 and J is TRBJ2-3; TRBD1, the table's D call, was not compared with the DNA. TRBV21-1 is annotated as a pseudogene. The CDR3 totals 16 residues. The CDR3 DNA reads TGTGCCAGCAGCAAAGATGACAGGGTGATCACAGATACGCAGTATTTT. It is translated as CASSKDDRVITDTQYF.

CDR3 sequence: CASSLRRGPSQKLFF. The DNA of the CDR3 is TGTGCCAGCAGCTTACGAAGGGGGCCCTCGCAAAAACTGTTTTTT. This chain links TRBV11-3 with TRBJ1-4; 7 positions match TRBD1. The CDR3 extends over 15 amino acids. The ends lost 2 bases at V and 9 bases at J; junction bases unmatched: 9. Germline CDR1 is SGHNT and CDR2 is YENEEA.

The chain employs TRBV5-1 and TRBJ2-4; D is tentatively TRBD1 or TRBD2 (5 bases each). CDR1 is SGHRS and CDR2 is YFSETQ in the germline V gene. The CDR3 covers 15 residues. V gave up 4 bases and J gave up 3 bases, with 14 bases separating them. The CDR3 region has the DNA TGCGCCAGCAGCAGAGGGACGGTTGGCAAAAACATTCAGTACTTC. Translation: CASSRGTVGKNIQYF.

The CDR3 sequence is CASSPRRGTDTQYF. Here the CDR3 DNA reads TGTGCCAGCAGCCCACGAAGGGGCACAGATACGCAGTATTTT. The V and J genes are TRBV4-2 and TRBJ2-3; D is unclear. CDR1 is LGHNA, CDR2 YNFKEQ, per germline. This CDR3 region has 14 residues. The V end lost 4 bases, the J end lost 1 base, and 9 bases lay between the germline ends.

The chain carries TRBV10-3 and TRBJ2-7, with D unresolved. The V end was cut by 0 bases, the J end by 0 bases, with 6 bases between. From germline, CDR1 is ENHRY and CDR2 SYGVKD. CDR3 length: 14 residues. The CDR3 region has the DNA TGTGCCATCAGTGAGTCGACCAGCTCCTACGAGCAGTACTTC. Translating gives CAISESTSSYEQYF.

The V gene is TRBV11-2, the J gene TRBJ2-2; D uncertain. Trimming removed 4 bases at V and 6 bases at J, with 9 bases between. The V gene's germline CDR1 is SGHAT and CDR2 FQNNGV. CDR3 length equals 13 residues. CDR3 region: CASSSPAPGELFF. CDR3 nucleotide sequence: TGTGCCAGCAGCTCCCCTGCTCCCGGGGAGCTGTTTTTT.

V usage is TRBV19 and J usage is TRBJ2-5, with D perhaps TRBD1 or TRBD2 (5 bases each). This CDR3 has 14 residues. Germline CDR1 reads LNHDA; CDR2 reads SQIVND (reference sequence). The V gene lost 6 bases and the J gene lost 2 bases, with 13 bases spanning the gap. The CDR3 loop is CASSPGTKQETQYF. CDR3 in DNA: TGTGCCAGTAGCCCTGGGACGAAGCAAGAGACCCAGTACTTC.

The genes are TRBV27 and TRBJ2-4, with TRBD1 matching 9 bases. Germline trimming cut 7 bases from V and 2 bases from J; bases unmatched to any gene: 9. This CDR3 is built from 16 residues. Germline V lookup: CDR1 MNHEY, CDR2 SMNVEV (reference sequence). The CDR3 DNA is TGTGCCAGCAAAAAGCCGGGACAGGGCCCCAAAAACATTCAGTACTTC. It yields the protein CASKKPGQGPKNIQYF.

The chain carries TRBV30 and TRBJ1-1; 7 bases map to TRBD1. Germline CDR1 and CDR2: GTSNPN and SVGIG (reference sequence). The CDR3 has 15 residues. Unmatched junction bases numbered 10, after V lost 0 bases and J lost 6 bases. The CDR3 region is CAWSVLSRGLSEAFF. The CDR3 DNA reads as TGTGCCTGGAGTGTATTAAGTAGGGGGCTCTCTGAAGCTTTCTTT.

This clone was seen a handful of times. J is TRBJ1-1 and V is TRBV6-5; possibly TRBD1 for D (6 bases). This CDR3 region has 11 residues. Germline values: CDR1 MNHEY, CDR2 SVGAGI. Between the trimmed V and J ends, which lost 4 bases and 11 bases, there was a span of 11 bases. CDR3 nucleotides: TGTGCCAGCAGTTTGGGGGGGCACGCTTTCTTT. It codes for CASSLGGHAFF.

The genes are TRBV6-1 and TRBJ2-5; no reliable D call. The V gene's germline CDR1 is MNHNS and CDR2 SASEGT. The CDR3 covers 13 residues. V shed 7 bases and J shed 6 bases, with 15 bases lying between them. DNA for the CDR3: TGTGCCAGCAACCTGGACCCCTCGAAGACCCAGTACTTC. It codes for CASNLDPSKTQYF.

The chain couples TRBV2 to TRBJ2-7, with TRBD1 matching over 9 bases. The CDR3 is 13 amino acids. The V and J ends lost 8 bases and 3 bases, in that order; junction bases with no gene match: 5. Per germline, CDR1 SNHLY and CDR2 FYNNEI. The CDR3 region has the DNA TGTGCCAGCCGGACAGGGGCTGGCTACGAGCAGTACTTC. Amino acid sequence: CASRTGAGYEQYF.

J is TRBJ2-3 and V is TRBV4-1, with 8 positions matching TRBD1. V was pared by 1 base and J by 2 bases, with 5 bases of the junction left unmatched. Germline V gene lookup returns CDR1 MGHRA and CDR2 YSYEKL. This CDR3 has 16 residues. The CDR3 nucleotides are TGCGCCAGCAGCCAAGTCAGGACAGGGAACACAGATACGCAGTATTTT. It is translated as CASSQVRTGNTDTQYF.

This rearrangement joins TRBV7-3 to TRBJ2-7; D remains ambiguous. V lost 4 bases, J lost 7 bases, and 14 bases lay in between. CDR1 is SGHTA, CDR2 FQGTGA, per germline. This CDR3 is 13 amino acids long. The CDR3: CASSSDGLGEQYF. DNA of the CDR3: TGTGCCAGCAGCTCCGACGGCCTTGGAGAGCAGTACTTC.

The chain is built from TRBV7-2 and TRBJ2-3; 7 nucleotides agree with TRBD2. After removal of 6 bases from V and 6 bases from J, the junction contained 12 bases not matched to a gene. Germline loops: CDR1 SGHTA, CDR2 FQGNSA. The CDR3 loop spans 15 amino acids. The CDR3 protein is CASRLRAGEGDTQYF. The CDR3 DNA is TGTGCCAGCAGACTGAGGGCGGGAGAGGGGGATACGCAGTATTTT. Together with reference TRBV7-2 and TRBJ2-3, the CDR3 gives the full variable domain: GAGVSQSPSNKVTEKGKDVELRCDPISGHTALYWYRQSLGQGLEFLIYFQGNSAPDKSGLPSDRFSAERTGGSVSTLTIQRTQQEDSAVYLCASRLRAGEGDTQYFGPGTRLTVL.

The V call is TRBV11-2, the J call TRBJ2-1; 14 bases agree with TRBD2. Germline assignment: CDR1 SGHAT and CDR2 FQNNGV. The junction had 4 bases not matched to a gene; V was cut back by 4 bases and J by 2 bases. CDR3 length: 17 residues. CDR3 sequence: CASSSWTSGRTYNEQFF. The CDR3 bases are TGTGCCAGCAGCTCATGGACTAGCGGGAGGACCTACAATGAGCAGTTCTTC.

V and J are TRBV5-4 and TRBJ2-3, with a possible D match to TRBD1 (6 bases). The CDR3 totals 14 residues. The V end was cut by 4 bases, the J end by 0 bases, with 9 bases between. Germline V lookup: CDR1 SGHNT, CDR2 YYREEE (reference sequence). This CDR3 is CASSPDRSTDTQYF. In DNA form, the CDR3 reads TGTGCCAGCAGCCCGGACAGAAGCACAGATACGCAGTATTTT.

The chain carries TRBV18 and TRBJ2-1; D not resolved. The CDR3 consists of 14 residues. Germline V gene sequence: CDR1 KGHSH, CDR2 LQKENI. Trimming took 3 bases from V and 4 from J, leaving 10 bases between them. This CDR3 is CASSPLAGYNEQFF. In nucleotides, the CDR3 is TGTGCCAGCTCACCGCTTGCCGGTTACAATGAGCAGTTCTTC.